The entry below describes one TCR beta chain. This entry belongs to a study of blood T cells in healthy people across ages. A second PCR of roughly 6 to 12 cycles used a sample-barcoded 5' primer and a J-beta primer mix. Each TCR beta cDNA got a 12-nucleotide random molecular identifier. TCRdb re-called the 5' RACE reads through MiXCR, storing one row per CDR3 protein. The table shows roughly 1.4 million distinct CDR3 sequences, with approximately 59% occurring only once. Donors were healthy Caucasian individuals from Russia aged about 6 to 90. The CDR3 runs to 14 residues. Per germline, CDR1 MGHRA and CDR2 YSYEKL. Trimming left V 3 bases short and J 8 bases short, with 14 bases between.

The sequenced sample was blood. The sequence derives from a young man in good health. The rearrangement uses TRBV4-1 and TRBJ2-1, with D perhaps matching TRBD2 (5 bases). CDR3 region: CASSQVSGPDEQFF. The CDR3 region has the DNA TGCGCCAGCAGCCAGGTAAGCGGCCCTGATGAGCAGTTCTTC.